The 9 T cell receptor beta chains below all came from one sample that was sequenced in a study of tissue T cells after allogeneic stem cell transplantation. TCRdb keeps only in-frame clones here, not all; method: immunoSEQ multiplex PCR. This sample has roughly 9,200 clones, with roughly 60% found just once. The starting material was tissue from the jejunum, obtained at autopsy. The receptors were sampled from a woman aged 18-49 years with breast cancer.

V gene TRBV28 combines with J gene TRBJ2-7; 8 bases line up with TRBD1. The CDR3 length is 12 residues. CDR1 MDHEN and CDR2 SYDVKM come from the germline V gene. The junction had 3 bases not matched to a gene; V was cut back by 6 bases and J by 5 bases. The CDR3 is CASRQGENEQYF. The CDR3 DNA reads as TGTGCCAGCAGACAGGGGGAGAACGAGCAGTACTTC.

V is TRBV4-2 and J is TRBJ1-5, with TRBD1 matching over 9 bases. The CDR3 runs to 18 residues. Unmatched junction bases numbered 14, after V lost 4 bases and J lost 4 bases. The germline V gene has CDR1 LGHNA and CDR2 YNFKEQ. The CDR3 bases are TGTGCCAGCAGCCGCATACAGGGCGGGACAGGGCAGAATCAGCCCCAGCATTTT. Translating it yields CASSRIQGGTGQNQPQHF.

This clone has more than one count but fewer than ten. The chain joins TRBV28 to TRBJ2-3; 8 bases line up with TRBD2. The CDR3 loop spans 15 amino acids. V trimming: 3 bases; J trimming: 0 bases; junction bases outside the gene matches: 2. The germline V gene has CDR1 MDHEN and CDR2 SYDVKM. The CDR3 nucleotides read TGTGCCAGCAGTTTCCCTAGCGGGAGCACAGATACGCAGTATTTT. Amino acids: CASSFPSGSTDTQYF.

This chain joins TRBV11-1 and TRBJ1-1; D is uncertain. The CDR3 spans 12 residues. Germline V lookup: CDR1 SGHAT, CDR2 FQDESV (reference sequence). Trimming cost V 4 bases and J 0 bases, with 3 bases left between them. The chain's CDR3 is CASSWMNTEAFF. CDR3 sequence (DNA): TGTGCCAGCAGCTGGATGAACACTGAAGCTTTCTTT.

This clone is large. This chain joins TRBV11-2 and TRBJ2-4; D is possibly TRBD1 (7 bases). The CDR3 sequence is 14 residues long. Between the trimmed V and J ends, which lost 7 bases and 3 bases, there was a span of 13 bases. CDR1 and CDR2 from the germline V gene are SGHAT and FQNNGV. The CDR3 loop is CASTPQGGKNIQYF. The CDR3 DNA is TGTGCCAGCACCCCCCAGGGGGGCAAAAACATTCAGTACTTC.

This CDR3 is CASSRTGNTEAFF. The CDR3 DNA sequence: TGTGCCAGCAGCAGGACAGGGAACACTGAAGCTTTCTTT. V gene TRBV6-5 combines with J gene TRBJ1-1, with 7 nucleotides matching TRBD1. Germline lookup yields CDR1 MNHEY and CDR2 SVGAGI. This CDR3 has 13 residues. After removal of 6 bases from V and 1 base from J, the junction contained 2 bases not matched to a gene.

The V call is TRBV7-9, the J call TRBJ2-7; 7 nucleotides agree with TRBD1. Losses at the gene ends were 4 bases for V and 5 bases for J; bases not matched to a gene: 8. The V gene's germline CDR1 is SEHNR and CDR2 FQNEAQ (reference sequence). There are 14 residues in the CDR3. The CDR3 loop reads CASSSTGTEDEQYF. Here the CDR3 DNA reads TGTGCCAGCAGCTCGACAGGGACGGAGGACGAGCAGTACTTC.

This clone was counted a few times. The chain employs TRBV12-3 or TRBV12-4 and TRBJ1-3, with TRBD1 as a possible D gene (5 bases). V was shortened by 7 bases and J by 15 bases, with 22 bases between the two germline ends. The CDR3 loop spans 13 amino acids. The CDR3 DNA is TGTGCCAGCACTAAACTCCGACAGTCTTCTAAATATTTT. This sequence encodes CASTKLRQSSKYF.

This clone was found a few times. The chain links TRBV7-2 to TRBJ1-4; D is uncertain. V lost 2 bases to trimming and J lost 7 bases, with 20 bases between them. CDR1 and CDR2 from the germline V gene are SGHTA and FQGNSA. The CDR3 runs to 17 residues. This CDR3 is CASSLNPPLGGGEKLFF. CDR3 in DNA: TGTGCCAGCAGCTTAAATCCCCCCTTAGGCGGCGGTGAAAAACTGTTTTTT.